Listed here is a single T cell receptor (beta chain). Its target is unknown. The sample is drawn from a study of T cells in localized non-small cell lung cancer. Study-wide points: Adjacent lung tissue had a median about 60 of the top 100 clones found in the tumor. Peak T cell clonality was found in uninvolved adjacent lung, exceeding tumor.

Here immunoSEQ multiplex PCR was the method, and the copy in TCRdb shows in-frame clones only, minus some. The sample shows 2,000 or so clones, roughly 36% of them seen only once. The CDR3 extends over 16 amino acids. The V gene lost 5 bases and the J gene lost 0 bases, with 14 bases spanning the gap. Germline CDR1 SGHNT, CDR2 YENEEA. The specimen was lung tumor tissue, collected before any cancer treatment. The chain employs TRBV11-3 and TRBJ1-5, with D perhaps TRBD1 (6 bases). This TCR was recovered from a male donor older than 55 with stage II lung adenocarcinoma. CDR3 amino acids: CASSHPPGDSNQPQHF. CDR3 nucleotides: TGTGCCAGCAGCCACCCCCCAGGGGATAGCAATCAGCCCCAGCATTTT.